The 26 T cell receptor beta chains reported below all come from one sample, sequenced in a study of technical replicates of blood from several donors. Here immunoSEQ multiplex PCR was the method, and the copy in TCRdb shows in-frame clones only, minus some. The sample lists fewer than 80,000 clones, approximately 83% occurring once. Input material: PBMCs. Receptor source: a human donor in good health. Some clones in this sample may be carry-over from other donors' samples.

CDR3 sequence reads: CASSLVFAGGPQNIQYF. CDR3 DNA sequence: TGTGCCAGCAGCTTGGTGTTTGCGGGAGGGCCCCAAAACATTCAGTACTTC. The chain has TRBV5-6 and TRBJ2-4; 9 bases match TRBD2. The V segment lost 0 bases and the J segment 5 bases; nucleotides outside the gene matches: 9. This CDR3 spans 17 amino acids. Germline V gives CDR1 SGHDT, CDR2 YYEEEE.

The V and J genes are TRBV10-3 and TRBJ2-5, with 7 bases identical to TRBD1. V shed 6 bases, J shed 1 base, and the junction held 5 bases outside the gene matches. CDR3 length: 14 residues. Looked up from germline, CDR1 is ENHRY and CDR2 is SYGVKD. Here the CDR3 reads CAIRPQGVQETQYF. The CDR3 nucleotides are TGTGCCATCAGGCCCCAGGGGGTCCAAGAGACCCAGTACTTC.

The genes are TRBV29-1 and TRBJ2-7, with TRBD2 matching 13 bases. The CDR3 spans 13 residues. V trimming: 3 bases; J trimming: 7 bases; junction bases outside the gene matches: 3. The germline V gene encodes CDR1 SQVTM and CDR2 ANQGSEA. Written as DNA, the CDR3 is TGCAGCGTTGAGGGACTAGCGGGAAGGGAGCAGTACTTC. Translated: CSVEGLAGREQYF.

The chain joins TRBV5-1 to TRBJ2-3; TRBD2 is a possible D gene (6 bases). V gave up 0 bases and J gave up 3 bases, with 11 bases separating them. The CDR3 totals 15 residues. Germline CDR1 SGHRS, CDR2 YFSETQ. The CDR3 DNA sequence: TGCGCCAGCAGCTTGGTTCTAGCGACTACAGATACGCAGTATTTT. It is translated as CASSLVLATTDTQYF.

V is TRBV14 and J is TRBJ1-3, with a tentative D call TRBD1 (5 bases). CDR3 length: 21 residues. V was trimmed by 5 bases and J by 0 bases, leaving 29 bases between them. CDR1 SGHDN and CDR2 FVKESK come from the germline V gene. The CDR3 DNA reads as TGTGCCAGCAGCGCTCAAGACAAGAGACAGTCCCTCACCCTCTCTGGAAACACCATATATTTT. It is translated as CASSAQDKRQSLTLSGNTIYF.

The genes are TRBV6-1 and TRBJ1-1, with 7 bases identical to TRBD1. Trimming at V came to 3 bases and at J to 3 bases, leaving 7 bases not matched to a gene. This CDR3 is built from 15 residues. The germline V gene encodes CDR1 MNHNS and CDR2 SASEGT. CDR3 in amino acids: CASSEEGQWYTEAFF. The CDR3 DNA follows: TGTGCCAGCAGTGAGGAGGGACAGTGGTACACTGAAGCTTTCTTT.

The CDR3, as DNA: TGCGCCAGCAGCCACCCGGACAGCCACTATGGCTACACCTTC. The encoded protein is CASSHPDSHYGYTF. The rearrangement links TRBV4-1 to TRBJ1-2; maybe TRBD1 (6 bases). This CDR3 spans 14 amino acids. Germline V gene data show CDR1 as MGHRA and CDR2 as YSYEKL. Trimming cost V 3 bases and J 3 bases, with 11 bases left between them.

This chain uses TRBV7-2 with TRBJ2-1, with TRBD2 identical over 7 bases. With 4 bases clipped from V and 7 bases from J, the junction kept 10 bases outside the gene matches. Germline assignment: CDR1 SGHTA and CDR2 FQGNSA. This CDR3 has 15 amino acids. The CDR3 DNA is TGTGCCAGCAGCTACTCCGGACTAGGGGATAATGAGCAGTTCTTC. Residues: CASSYSGLGDNEQFF.

This clone has more than one count but fewer than ten. J is TRBJ2-7 and V is TRBV7-9; D not resolved. The V end was cut by 5 bases, the J end by 1 base, with 9 bases between. The CDR3 runs 13 residues. Germline loops: CDR1 SEHNR, CDR2 FQNEAQ (reference sequence). The CDR3 DNA sequence: TGTGCCAGCAGCCTCAGGTGGTCCTACGAGCAGTACTTC. Translation gives CASSLRWSYEQYF.

As DNA, the CDR3 is TGTGCCATCAGTGGTCGGGACAGGGGAGAAGAGACCCAGTACTTC. This translates into CAISGRDRGEETQYF. This chain joins TRBV10-3 and TRBJ2-5, with 10 bases fitting TRBD1. Germline V gives CDR1 ENHRY, CDR2 SYGVKD. The CDR3 consists of 15 residues. The V and J ends lost 4 bases and 3 bases, in that order; junction bases with no gene match: 5.

This clone appeared once. The rearrangement uses TRBV6-5 and TRBJ2-2; perhaps TRBD1 as D (5 bases). The germline CDR1 and CDR2 sequences are MNHEY and SVGAGI. This CDR3 spans 15 amino acids. The V and J ends lost 4 bases and 2 bases respectively, with 11 bases between them. The CDR3 reads CASSSRTRNTGELFF. CDR3 nucleotide sequence: TGTGCCAGCAGTTCAAGGACACGCAACACCGGGGAGCTGTTTTTT.

This clone came up a few times. The chain joins TRBV7-6 to TRBJ2-7, with TRBD2 matching over 8 bases. The germline CDR1 and CDR2 sequences are SGHVS and FNYEAQ. The CDR3 spans 17 residues. V gave up 3 bases and J gave up 2 bases; unmatched junction bases: 12. DNA of the CDR3: TGTGCCAGCAGCTTGAGGACTAGCAGCGGAAGGGCCTACGAGCAGTACTTC. Translated: CASSLRTSSGRAYEQYF.

The J gene is TRBJ1-1, the V gene TRBV2; D not resolved. The CDR3 totals 13 residues. V gave up 7 bases and J gave up 10 bases, with 19 bases separating them. CDR1 and CDR2 (germline): SNHLY, FYNNEI. CDR3 coding DNA: TGTGCCAGCACGACCGACACCATAAAGGTAGCTTTCTTT. Translation: CASTTDTIKVAFF.

The chain recombines TRBV5-1 with TRBJ1-1, with 9 positions matching TRBD1. The CDR3 contains 14 residues. The V segment lost 5 bases and the J segment 1 base; nucleotides outside the gene matches: 3. Germline V gene data show CDR1 as SGHRS and CDR2 as YFSETQ. This CDR3 reads CASREGQGNTEAFF. CDR3 sequence (DNA): TGCGCCAGCAGGGAGGGACAGGGGAACACTGAAGCTTTCTTT. The full variable domain, rest sourced from reference TRBV5-1 and TRBJ1-1, is KAGVTQTPRYLIKTRGQQVTLSCSPISGHRSVSWYQQTPGQGLQFLFEYFSETQRNKGNFPGRFSGRQFSNSRSEMNVSTLELGDSALYLCASREGQGNTEAFFGQGTRLTVV.

The V and J genes are TRBV4-1 and TRBJ1-2; 7 positions match TRBD1. Per the germline V gene, CDR1 is MGHRA and CDR2 is YSYEKL. The CDR3 consists of 15 residues. Losses at the gene ends were 2 bases for V and 4 bases for J; bases not matched to a gene: 7. The CDR3 spells CASSQQTGNGYGYTF. DNA for the CDR3: TGCGCCAGCAGCCAACAGACAGGGAATGGCTATGGCTACACCTTC.

The chain links TRBV2 to TRBJ2-7; TRBD1 matches at 10 bases. The CDR3 sequence is 13 residues long. Germline V gives CDR1 SNHLY, CDR2 FYNNEI. Trimming at V came to 6 bases and at J to 6 bases, leaving 5 bases not matched to a gene. Here the CDR3 DNA reads TGTGCCAGCAGCGGGACAGGGGCTCTCGAGCAGTACTTC. It translates to CASSGTGALEQYF. The full variable domain, with the rest looked up from reference TRBV2 and TRBJ2-7, is EPEVTQTPSHQVTQMGQEVILRCVPISNHLYFYWYRQILGQKVEFLVSFYNNEISEKSEIFDDQFSVERPDGSNFTLKIRSTKLEDSAMYFCASSGTGALEQYFGPGTRLTVT.

The genes are TRBV5-6 and TRBJ2-7; 8 bases align to TRBD1. The CDR3 is made up of 14 amino acids. Germline trimming cut 0 bases from V and 3 bases from J; bases unmatched to any gene: 2. From germline, CDR1 is SGHDT and CDR2 YYEEEE. CDR3 coding DNA: TGTGCCAGCAGCTTGGAGACAGGGGTCTACGAGCAGTACTTC. Translation: CASSLETGVYEQYF.

The chain is built from TRBV4-3 and TRBJ2-2; 7 nucleotides match TRBD1. Trimming at V came to 1 base and at J to 7 bases, leaving 6 bases not matched to a gene. Germline CDR1 LGHNA, CDR2 YSLEER. The CDR3 covers 15 residues. In DNA, the CDR3 is TGCGCCAGCAGCCAAGGTGACAGGGCTATCGGGGAGCTGTTTTTT. This sequence encodes CASSQGDRAIGELFF.

The chain employs TRBV25-1 and TRBJ1-2; D perhaps matches TRBD1 (6 bases). V was clipped by 1 base and J by 3 bases, with 6 bases between them. Per the germline V gene, CDR1 is MGHDK and CDR2 is SYGVNS. This CDR3 has 13 residues. The DNA for the CDR3 is TGTGCCAGCAGTGAATGGACAGACTATGGCTACACCTTC. Translating it yields CASSEWTDYGYTF.

The gene calls are TRBV5-1 and TRBJ2-1, with 7 bases fitting TRBD1. The V and J ends lost 4 bases and 5 bases, in that order; junction bases with no gene match: 6. Germline V CDR1 and CDR2: SGHRS, YFSETQ. This CDR3 region has 14 residues. The CDR3 nucleotides are TGCGCCAGCAGCCCGGGGACAGCCCACAATGAGCAGTTCTTC. It yields the protein CASSPGTAHNEQFF.

The count of this clone is one. The chain has TRBV27 and TRBJ2-7; 7 bases are a match to TRBD1. CDR3 size: 13 residues. Looked up from germline, CDR1 is MNHEY and CDR2 is SMNVEV (reference sequence). V lost 4 bases, J lost 3 bases, and 3 bases stayed unmatched. The CDR3 sequence is CASSSWTGYEQYF. The CDR3, as DNA: TGTGCCAGCAGTTCTTGGACAGGCTACGAGCAGTACTTC.

This sequence joins TRBV18 and TRBJ1-2; TRBD1 aligns across 11 bases. Losses at the gene ends were 3 bases for V and 3 bases for J; bases not matched to a gene: 9. The CDR3 is 17 residues long. Germline CDR1 is KGHSH and CDR2 is LQKENI. The CDR3 DNA sequence: TGTGCCAGCTCACCTCGGACAGGGGGCGATACGGACTATGGCTACACCTTC. Protein product: CASSPRTGGDTDYGYTF.

The CDR3 loop reads CATTRQGQGNYEQYF. The CDR3 nucleotides are TGTGCCACCACACGACAGGGACAGGGAAACTACGAGCAGTACTTC. V gene TRBV10-3 combines with J gene TRBJ2-7, with 9 nucleotides matching TRBD1. Per the germline V gene, CDR1 is ENHRY and CDR2 is SYGVKD. The CDR3 has 15 amino acids. With V trimmed by 10 bases and J by 3 bases, 13 bases remained unmatched.

This clone was recorded only once. The J gene is TRBJ2-3, the V gene TRBV2; the D gene is possibly TRBD2 (7 bases). V was cut by 11 bases and J by 0 bases, with 21 bases left in between. This CDR3 region has 16 residues. Per the germline V gene, CDR1 is SNHLY and CDR2 is FYNNEI. The CDR3 is CAASGGGGPSTDTQYF. CDR3 sequence (DNA): TGTGCCGCGTCCGGGGGCGGGGGCCCGAGCACAGATACGCAGTATTTT.

The rearrangement links TRBV6-6 to TRBJ2-7; D call uncertain. The germline gives CDR1 MNHNY, CDR2 SVGAGI (reference sequence). Trimming cost V 3 bases and J 6 bases, with 12 bases left between them. The CDR3 length is 13 residues. CDR3 in amino acids: CASSYNLVGEQYF. The CDR3, as DNA: TGTGCCAGCAGTTATAACCTCGTCGGCGAGCAGTACTTC.

The J gene is TRBJ2-5, the V gene TRBV2; 10 nucleotides match TRBD2. The CDR3 has 18 amino acids. CDR1 SNHLY and CDR2 FYNNEI come from the germline V gene. J was trimmed by 1 base and V by 8 bases; bases with no gene match: 16. The DNA of the CDR3 is TGTGCCAGCGAAAAGTTATCTGAGGGACTAGCGTCCCAAGAGACCCAGTACTTC. Translating it yields CASEKLSEGLASQETQYF.